This T cell receptor (beta chain) was documented in a study of T cells in tumors after PD-1 blockade. Sequenced by immunoSEQ multiplex PCR; TCRdb stores in-frame clones only, minus some. The sample shows tens of thousands of clones, roughly 84% of them seen only once. Losses at the gene ends were 5 bases for V and 12 bases for J; bases not matched to a gene: 12. This CDR3 has 16 amino acids. CDR1 and CDR2 from the germline V gene are LNHDA and SQIVND (reference sequence). Tumor or blood genomic DNA was sequenced, with inputs of about 550 ng to 6,500 ng. This chain connects TRBV19 to TRBJ2-1; 14 nucleotides line up with TRBD2. The material was PBMCs, obtained before anti-PD-1 therapy. This TCR came from a human donor with advanced basal cell or squamous cell carcinoma (not recorded which). In DNA, the CDR3 is TGTGCCAGTAGTCTCACCGGGACTAGCGGGAGATCGGTGCAGTTCTTC. Its translation: CASSLTGTSGRSVQFF.